The T cell receptor (beta chain) under discussion was sequenced for a study of spatial heterogeneity in lung cancer. General study results and limits: Detection of ubiquitous tumor TCRs in blood was higher at resection than follow-up.

Time point in this sample: sample taken at primary tumor resection. Whole RNA from tumor, nontumor lung or frozen PBMC was sequenced unsorted. Samples came from roughly 70 TRACERx patients with untreated early-stage lung cancer. The CDR3 has 16 amino acids. V was cut by 5 bases and J by 0 bases, with 14 bases left in between. The V gene's germline CDR1 is SEHNR and CDR2 FQNEAQ (reference sequence). TCRdb reanalysed the 5' RACE reads using MiXCR and keeps one entry per CDR3 protein. The sample includes 20,000 to 30,000 distinct CDR3 sequences, 10% to 15% of them seen just once. This clonotype appeared many times. The antigen is unknown.

The specimen was PBMCs, collected at surgery. The sequence was collected from a female donor with early-stage non-small cell lung cancer. The chain employs TRBV7-9 and TRBJ2-1; D is uncertain. CDR3 sequence reads: CASSHSLDSSYNEQFF. DNA for the CDR3: TGTGCCAGCAGCCACTCCTTGGATAGCTCCTACAATGAGCAGTTCTTC.